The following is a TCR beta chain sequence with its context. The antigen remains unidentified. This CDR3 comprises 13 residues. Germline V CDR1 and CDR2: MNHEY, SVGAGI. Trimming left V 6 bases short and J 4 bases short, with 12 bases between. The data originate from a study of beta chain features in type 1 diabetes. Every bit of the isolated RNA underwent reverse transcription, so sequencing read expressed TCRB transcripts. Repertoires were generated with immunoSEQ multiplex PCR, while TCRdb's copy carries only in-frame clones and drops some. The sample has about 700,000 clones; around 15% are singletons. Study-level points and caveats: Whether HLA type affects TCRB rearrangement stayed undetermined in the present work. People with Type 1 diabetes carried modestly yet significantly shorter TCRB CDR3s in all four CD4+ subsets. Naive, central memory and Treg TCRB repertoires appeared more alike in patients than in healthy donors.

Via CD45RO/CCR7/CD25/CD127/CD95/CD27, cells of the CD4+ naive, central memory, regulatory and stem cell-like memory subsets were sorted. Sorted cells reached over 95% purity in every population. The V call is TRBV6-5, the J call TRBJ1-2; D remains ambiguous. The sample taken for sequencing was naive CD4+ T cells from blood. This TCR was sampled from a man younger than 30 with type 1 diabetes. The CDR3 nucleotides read TGTGCCAGCAGCCCGGACGGGTCCTATGGCTACACCTTC. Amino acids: CASSPDGSYGYTF.